This TCR beta chain comes out of a study of CD4 T cells in relation to SARS-CoV-2 and coronaviruses. Only in-frame clones appear in the TCRdb table, and some are missing; sequencing was by immunoSEQ multiplex PCR. Of about 22,000 clones in the sample, 72% were seen once. CD4+ T cells from unexposed donors were obtained before the COVID-19 pandemic (2011-2018). CD4+ T cells were isolated from the cells after more than 8 days of culture. As cell numbers allowed, unexposed-donor CD4+ T cells faced SARS-CoV-2 S/N and four cold-coronavirus spikes. Per the germline V gene, CDR1 is SGHTA and CDR2 is FQGNSA. The CDR3 length is 13 residues. This clone came up once. Its matching antigen is unknown. Sequence at one end of the junction differs from germline and may be a read error.

This receptor was identified in a human donor in good health. V usage is TRBV7-2 and J usage is TRBJ1-2; D not resolved. Sequenced material: CD4+ T cells from PBMCs, cultured in vitro. The CDR3 DNA reads as TGTGCCAGCAGCTTAGAGGGAGGCCGAACGATTCACTTC. This codes for CASSLEGGRTIHF.